This record covers a single T cell receptor beta chain. Its target antigen remains unknown. One base away there is no much larger clone; base qualities are not given. This record comes from a study of T cell responses to AZD1222 COVID-19 vaccine (TCRdb year 2021). With respect to the entire study: TCR sequencing was performed for some 250 trial participants, of whom 200 to 220 were given two doses of AZD1222 and around 25 were given two doses of MenACWY control vaccine. Trial participants were enrolled by age into 18-55, 56-69 and 70-plus year subgroups, with about 150, 28 and 57 TCR-sequenced participants respectively. Paper-wide results and their limitations: Because no day 14 peak-response samples were available, the repertoires could be characterized only after the peak T cell response. In the small 56-69-year group, the increase in depth fell short of significance, most likely because of low power. After two AZD1222 doses, both the breadth and the depth of spike-specific TCRs were significantly higher than at day 0 and than in MenACWY recipients. Participants were mostly white British, with more females than males. The authors suggested clonal diversity may have been underestimated. Conclusions about previously exposed vaccinees were limited because only five to seven AZD1222 recipients were SARS-CoV-2 seropositive at baseline. Epitopes outside the regions mutated in the B.1.351 and B.1.1.7 variants were reportedly recognized by nearly half of the unique spike-specific TCRs. CD4 TCRs associated with the vaccine covered the entire spike protein, and the dominant responses were in regions 160-218 and 743-854.

The CDR3 regions of human TCRbeta chains were subjected to immunosequencing. Concerning the study's data processing: Repertoire TCRs were matched against a reference library of SARS-CoV-2-specific TCRs generated with the MIRA antigen-specificity platform. Breadth was defined as the fraction of unique TCRs that were SARS-CoV-2-associated. Depth was defined as the fraction of total T cells that were SARS-CoV-2-associated. Using the MIRA data, every spike-specific TCR was mapped to the spike region that the TCR reacted to and assigned to either a CD4 or a CD8 class. Log10-transformed breadth and depth values were compared by one-way ANOVA with Sidak's multiple comparisons tests. The immuneACCESS repertoire file appears here via TCRdb, limited to in-frame rearrangements. These files lack a portion of the clones; in checked studies, under half of the deficit traces to unresolved V genes, and the cause of the others is not known. The DNA was the basis for D and trimming; V, J and clone size are from that table. For this sample the table gives over 130,000 clones, of which roughly 90% were detected only once. The top ten clones comprise about 3.6% of the sample.

The CDR3 holds 15 amino acids from the cysteine to the phenylalanine. Only the CDR3 region is kept as DNA, spanning 45 bases read in frame from base 1. As encoded in the germline V gene (reference sequence), CDR1 is MNHEY while CDR2 is SMNVEV. Relative to germline, V is missing 4 bases and J is missing 2 bases, with 3 bases of the junction outside any gene match. The meaning of the sample's time point label: about 28 days (+/-7) after the second vaccine dose. AZD1222 recipients given second doses at about 4 weeks or at about 12 weeks were pooled, since spike-specific TCR depth and breadth were not found to differ between the two schedules. Vaccinee samples came from UK trials COV001 and COV002, including a single-blind randomized controlled phase 2/3 trial of AZD1222 (ChAdOx1 nCoV-19) in healthy adults. Trial participant PBMC samples were collected at day 0 and day 28 after the second dose for TCRbeta chain sequencing.

The chain was built from TRBV27 and TRBJ2-1; 9 bases in between match TRBD1. This receptor was identified in an adult who received the AZD1222 COVID-19 vaccine. The sequenced sample was peripheral blood, obtained 28 days after the second AZD1222 dose. The DNA sequence follows: TGTGCCAGCAGTTCGGGACAGGGCCCCTACAATGAGCAGTTCTTC. The encoded protein is CASSSGQGPYNEQFF.